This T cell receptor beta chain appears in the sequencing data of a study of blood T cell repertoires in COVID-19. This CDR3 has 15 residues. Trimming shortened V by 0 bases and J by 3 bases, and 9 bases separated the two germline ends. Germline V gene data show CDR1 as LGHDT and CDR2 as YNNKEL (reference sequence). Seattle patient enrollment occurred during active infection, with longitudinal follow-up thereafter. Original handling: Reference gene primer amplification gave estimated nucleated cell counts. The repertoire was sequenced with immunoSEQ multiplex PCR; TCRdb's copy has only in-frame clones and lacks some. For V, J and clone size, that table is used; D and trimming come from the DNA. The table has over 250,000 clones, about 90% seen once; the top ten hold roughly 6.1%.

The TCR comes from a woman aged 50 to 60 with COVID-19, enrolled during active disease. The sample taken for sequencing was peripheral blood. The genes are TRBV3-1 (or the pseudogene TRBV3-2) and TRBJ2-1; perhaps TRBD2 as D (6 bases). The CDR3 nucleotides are TGTGCCAGCAGCCAAGAGGGCGGGAACTACAATGAGCAGTTCTTC. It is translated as CASSQEGGNYNEQFF.